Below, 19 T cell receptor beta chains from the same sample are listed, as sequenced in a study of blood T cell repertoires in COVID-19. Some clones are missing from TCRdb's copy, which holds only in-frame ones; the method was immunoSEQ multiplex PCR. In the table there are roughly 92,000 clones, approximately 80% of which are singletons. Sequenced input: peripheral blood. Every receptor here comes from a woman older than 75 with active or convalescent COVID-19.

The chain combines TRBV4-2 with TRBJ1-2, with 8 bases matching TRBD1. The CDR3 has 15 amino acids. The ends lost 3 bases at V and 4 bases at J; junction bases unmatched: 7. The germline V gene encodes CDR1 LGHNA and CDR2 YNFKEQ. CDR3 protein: CASSQKTGVRYGYTF. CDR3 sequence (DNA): TGTGCCAGCAGCCAGAAGACAGGGGTGCGCTATGGCTACACCTTC.

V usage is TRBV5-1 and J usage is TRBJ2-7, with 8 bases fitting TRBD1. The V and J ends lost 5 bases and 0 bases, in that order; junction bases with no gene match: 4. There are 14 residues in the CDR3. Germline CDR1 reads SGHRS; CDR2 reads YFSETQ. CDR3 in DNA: TGCGCCAGCAGGTATACAGGGGGCTCCTACGAGCAGTACTTC. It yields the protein CASRYTGGSYEQYF.

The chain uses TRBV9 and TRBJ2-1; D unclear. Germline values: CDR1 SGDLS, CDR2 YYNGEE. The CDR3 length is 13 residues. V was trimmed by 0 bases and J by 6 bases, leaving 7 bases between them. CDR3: CASSVGLFNEQFF. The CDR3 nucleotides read TGTGCCAGCAGCGTAGGACTTTTCAATGAGCAGTTCTTC.

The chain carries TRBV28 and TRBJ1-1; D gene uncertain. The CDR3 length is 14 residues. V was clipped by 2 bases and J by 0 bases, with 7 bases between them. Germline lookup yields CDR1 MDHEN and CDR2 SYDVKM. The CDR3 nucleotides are TGTGCCAGCAGTTTAAACACCCTGAACACTGAAGCTTTCTTT. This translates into CASSLNTLNTEAFF.

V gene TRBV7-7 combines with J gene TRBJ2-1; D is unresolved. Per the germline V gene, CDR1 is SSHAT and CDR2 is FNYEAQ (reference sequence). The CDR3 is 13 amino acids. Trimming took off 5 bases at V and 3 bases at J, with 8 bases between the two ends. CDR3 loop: CASSRGVYNEQFF. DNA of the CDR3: TGTGCCAGCAGCCGTGGAGTCTACAATGAGCAGTTCTTC.

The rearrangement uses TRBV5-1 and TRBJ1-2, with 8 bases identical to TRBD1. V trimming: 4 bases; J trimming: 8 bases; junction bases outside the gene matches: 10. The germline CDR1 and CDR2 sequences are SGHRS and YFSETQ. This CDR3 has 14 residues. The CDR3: CASSVDQGAWGYTF. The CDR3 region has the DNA TGCGCCAGCAGCGTCGATCAGGGGGCGTGGGGCTACACCTTC.

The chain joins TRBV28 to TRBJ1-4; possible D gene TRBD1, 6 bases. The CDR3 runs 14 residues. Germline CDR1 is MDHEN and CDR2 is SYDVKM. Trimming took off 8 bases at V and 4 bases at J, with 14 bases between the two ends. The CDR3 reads CASRGGGVNEKLFF. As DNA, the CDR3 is TGTGCCAGCCGCGGGGGGGGCGTTAATGAAAAACTGTTTTTT.

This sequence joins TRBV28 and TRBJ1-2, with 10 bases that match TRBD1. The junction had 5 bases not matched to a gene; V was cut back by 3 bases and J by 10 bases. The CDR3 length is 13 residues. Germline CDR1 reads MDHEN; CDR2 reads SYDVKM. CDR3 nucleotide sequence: TGTGCCAGCAGTTTTATGGGACAGGGGCACTACACCTTC. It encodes CASSFMGQGHYTF.

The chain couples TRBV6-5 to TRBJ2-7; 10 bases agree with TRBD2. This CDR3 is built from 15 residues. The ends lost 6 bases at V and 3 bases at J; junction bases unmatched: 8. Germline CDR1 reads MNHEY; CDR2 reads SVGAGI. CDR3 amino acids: CASRIAGGMGYEQYF. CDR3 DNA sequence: TGTGCCAGCAGGATAGCGGGAGGCATGGGCTACGAGCAGTACTTC.

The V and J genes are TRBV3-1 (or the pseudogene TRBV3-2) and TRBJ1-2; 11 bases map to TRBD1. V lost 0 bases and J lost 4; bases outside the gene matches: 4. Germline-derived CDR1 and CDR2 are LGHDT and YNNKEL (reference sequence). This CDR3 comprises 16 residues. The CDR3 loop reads CASSQEDRGRAYGYTF. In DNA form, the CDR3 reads TGTGCCAGCAGCCAAGAGGACAGGGGGCGCGCCTATGGCTACACCTTC.

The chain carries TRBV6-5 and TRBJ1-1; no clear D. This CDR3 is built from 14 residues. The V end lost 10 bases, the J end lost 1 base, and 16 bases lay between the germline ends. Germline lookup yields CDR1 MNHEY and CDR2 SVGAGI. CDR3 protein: CATRQWSENTEAFF. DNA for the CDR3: TGTGCCACCAGACAATGGTCTGAGAACACTGAAGCTTTCTTT.

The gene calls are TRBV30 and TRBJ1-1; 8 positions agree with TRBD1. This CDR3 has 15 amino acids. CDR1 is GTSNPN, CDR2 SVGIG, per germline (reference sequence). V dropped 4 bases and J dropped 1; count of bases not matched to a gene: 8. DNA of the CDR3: TGTGCCTGGACCCTCGGACAGGGACCGAACACTGAAGCTTTCTTT. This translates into CAWTLGQGPNTEAFF.

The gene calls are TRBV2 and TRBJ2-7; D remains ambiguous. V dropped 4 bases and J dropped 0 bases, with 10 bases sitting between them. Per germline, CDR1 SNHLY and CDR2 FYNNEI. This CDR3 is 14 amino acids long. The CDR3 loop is CASSVQMSSYEQYF. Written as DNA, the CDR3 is TGTGCCAGCAGTGTTCAGATGTCCTCCTACGAGCAGTACTTC.

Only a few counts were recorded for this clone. The CDR3 protein is CASSLTSRVDTQYF. The CDR3 bases are TGTGCCAGCAGCTTAACAAGCAGGGTGGATACGCAGTATTTT. The V and J genes are TRBV7-3 and TRBJ2-3; D might be TRBD1 (5 bases). The ends were cut back, 0 bases at V and 6 bases at J, with 10 bases in the middle. Germline values: CDR1 SGHTA, CDR2 FQGTGA. The CDR3 spans 14 residues.

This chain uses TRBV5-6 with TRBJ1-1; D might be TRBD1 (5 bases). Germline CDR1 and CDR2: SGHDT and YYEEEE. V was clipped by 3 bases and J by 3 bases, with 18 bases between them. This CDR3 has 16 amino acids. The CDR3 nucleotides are TGTGCCAGCAGCTGGAACTCAGGGTTGGTGGACACTGAAGCTTTCTTT. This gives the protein CASSWNSGLVDTEAFF.

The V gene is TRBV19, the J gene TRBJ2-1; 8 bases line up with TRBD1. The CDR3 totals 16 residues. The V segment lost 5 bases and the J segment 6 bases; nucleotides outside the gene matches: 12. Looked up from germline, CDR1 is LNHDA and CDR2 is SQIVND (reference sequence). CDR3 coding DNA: TGTGCCAGTAGTGGTGCACAGGGGGGTACAGGCAATGAGCAGTTCTTC. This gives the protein CASSGAQGGTGNEQFF.

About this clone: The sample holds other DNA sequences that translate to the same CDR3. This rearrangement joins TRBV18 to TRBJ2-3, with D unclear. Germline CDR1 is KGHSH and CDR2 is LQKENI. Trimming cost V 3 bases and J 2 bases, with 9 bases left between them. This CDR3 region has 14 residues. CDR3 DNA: TGTGCCAGCTCACCCGACTCCCACACAGATACGCAGTATTTT. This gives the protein CASSPDSHTDTQYF.

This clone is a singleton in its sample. CDR3 loop: CASGGARRETQYF. In nucleotides, the CDR3 is TGTGCCAGCGGCGGCGCCCGTAGGGAGACCCAGTACTTC. The J gene is TRBJ2-5, the V gene TRBV7-2; unclear D gene. Germline assignment: CDR1 SGHTA and CDR2 FQGNSA. The CDR3 sequence is 13 residues long. V lost 8 bases, J lost 5 bases, and 15 bases lay in between.

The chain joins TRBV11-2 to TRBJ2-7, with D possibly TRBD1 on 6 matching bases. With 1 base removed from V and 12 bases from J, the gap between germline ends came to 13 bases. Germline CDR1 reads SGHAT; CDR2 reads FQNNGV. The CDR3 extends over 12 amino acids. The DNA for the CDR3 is TGTGCCAGCAGCTTAGGTCGGGACACTGCGTACTTC. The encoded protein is CASSLGRDTAYF.